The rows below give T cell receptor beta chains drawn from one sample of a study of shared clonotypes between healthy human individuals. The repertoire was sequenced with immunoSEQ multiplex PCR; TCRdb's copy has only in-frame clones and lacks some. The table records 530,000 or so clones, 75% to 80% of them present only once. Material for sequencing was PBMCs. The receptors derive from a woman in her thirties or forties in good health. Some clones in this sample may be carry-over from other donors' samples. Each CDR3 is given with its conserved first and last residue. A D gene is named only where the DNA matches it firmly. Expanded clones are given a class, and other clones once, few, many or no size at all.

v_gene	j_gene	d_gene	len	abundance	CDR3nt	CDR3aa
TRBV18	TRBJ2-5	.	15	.	TGTGCCAGCTCACCACTGTTCGCGGGGCAAGAGACCCAGTACTTC	CASSPLFAGQETQYF
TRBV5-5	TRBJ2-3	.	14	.	TGTGCCAGCAGCGGCAGCGGCGGCACAGATACGCAGTATTTT	CASSGSGGTDTQYF
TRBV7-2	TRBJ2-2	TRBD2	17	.	TGTGCCAGCAGCTTCTCAGCGGGGACCGCCGTGACCGGGGAGCTGTTTTTT	CASSFSAGTAVTGELFF
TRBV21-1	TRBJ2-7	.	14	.	TGTGCCAGCAGCCCACGGGACACAAACTACGAGCAGTACTTC	CASSPRDTNYEQYF
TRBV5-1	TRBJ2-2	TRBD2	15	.	TGCGCCAGCAGCTTGGGGCCGGGAGGGCCCGGGGAGCTGTTTTTT	CASSLGPGGPGELFF
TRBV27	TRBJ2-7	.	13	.	TGTGCCAGCAGTTTTACCGGGACTGACGAGCAGTACTTC	CASSFTGTDEQYF
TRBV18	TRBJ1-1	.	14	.	TGTGCCAGCTCACCACGGAGGGAGGGGGCTGAAGCTTTCTTT	CASSPRREGAEAFF
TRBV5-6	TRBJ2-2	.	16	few	TGTGCCAGCAGCGCCCACCCGGGGCTGCGACCCGGGGAGCTGTTTTTT	CASSAHPGLRPGELFF
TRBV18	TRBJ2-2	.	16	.	TGTGCCAGCTCACCACAGGGCAGGGGCAACACCGGGGAGCTGTTTTTT	CASSPQGRGNTGELFF
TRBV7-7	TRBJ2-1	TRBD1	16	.	TGTGCTAGCAGCTTTGAGGTAGGGGGCCACGTTGATGAGCAGTTCTTC	CASSFEVGGHVDEQFF
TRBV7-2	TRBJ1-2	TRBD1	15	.	TGTGCCAGCAGTCCCAGGGACAGGGTTAGCTATGGCTACACCTTC	CASSPRDRVSYGYTF
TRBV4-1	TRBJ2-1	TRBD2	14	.	TGCGCCAGCAGCCAACAGCGGGGGTACAATGAGCAGTTCTTC	CASSQQRGYNEQFF
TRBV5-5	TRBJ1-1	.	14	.	TGTGCCAGCAGCTTGCGGCTAGGGAACACTGAAGCTTTCTTT	CASSLRLGNTEAFF
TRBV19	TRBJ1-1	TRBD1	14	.	TGTGCCAGTAGTATGGACGACAGGGTCTCTGAAGCTTTCTTT	CASSMDDRVSEAFF
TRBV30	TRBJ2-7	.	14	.	TGTGCCTGGAGTGTATCGGCAGGAGCTCCAGTAGAGTACTTC	CAWSVSAGAPVEYF
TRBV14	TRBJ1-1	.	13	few	TGTGCCAGCAGCCCACTTCAGACTGCTGAAGCTTTCTTT	CASSPLQTAEAFF
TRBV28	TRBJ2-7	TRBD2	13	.	TGTGCCAGCAGTTCGGGACTAAGCGACGAGCAGTACTTC	CASSSGLSDEQYF
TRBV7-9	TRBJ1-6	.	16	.	TGTGCCAGCAGCTTAGCGGGAGGGACCGATAATTCACCCCTCCACTTT	CASSLAGGTDNSPLHF
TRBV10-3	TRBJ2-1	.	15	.	TGTGCCATCAGTGGGCCTAGCGTCTCCTACAATGAGCAGTTCTTC	CAISGPSVSYNEQFF
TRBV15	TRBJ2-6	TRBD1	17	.	TGTGCCACCAGCAGAGGGACAGGGCTTACTGGGGCCAACGTCCTGACTTTC	CATSRGTGLTGANVLTF
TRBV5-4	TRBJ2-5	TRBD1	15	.	TGTGCCAGCAGCCCCGCAACAGGGGTTGGAGAGACCCAGTACTTC	CASSPATGVGETQYF
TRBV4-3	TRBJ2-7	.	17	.	TGCGCCAGCAGCCAGGACGTTCATGGGACACCAACCTACGAGCAGTACTTC	CASSQDVHGTPTYEQYF
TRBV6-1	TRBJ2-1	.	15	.	TGTGCCAGCAGTGAAGTTACGGACCCCTACAATGAGCAGTTCTTC	CASSEVTDPYNEQFF
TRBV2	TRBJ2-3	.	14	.	TGTGCCAGCAGTGGATATTCCCTCACAGATACGCAGTATTTT	CASSGYSLTDTQYF
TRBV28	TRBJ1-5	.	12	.	TGTGCCACCCACGGGTCGAATCAGCCCCAGCATTTT	CATHGSNQPQHF
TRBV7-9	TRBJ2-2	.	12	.	TGTGCCAGCAGCTTATCGGTCGGGGAGCTGTTTTTT	CASSLSVGELFF
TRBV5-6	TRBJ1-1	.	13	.	TGTGCCAGCAGCTTCAGGGGAAGCACTGAAGCTTTCTTT	CASSFRGSTEAFF
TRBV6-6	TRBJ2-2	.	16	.	TGTGCCAGCAGTTACTCCCATCAATCCGGCACCGGGGAGCTGTTTTTT	CASSYSHQSGTGELFF
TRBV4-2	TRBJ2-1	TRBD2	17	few	TGTGCCAGCAGCCAAGTTTCGGGGGGACTAGCGGGACGTGAGCAGTTCTTC	CASSQVSGGLAGREQFF
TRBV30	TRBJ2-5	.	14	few	TGTGCCTGTTATATTAGCGGACGCCAAGAGACCCAGTACTTC	CACYISGRQETQYF
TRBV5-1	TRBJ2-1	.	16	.	TGCGCCAGCAGCTTGAGGCGGGGTAGCTCCTACAATGAGCAGTTCTTC	CASSLRRGSSYNEQFF
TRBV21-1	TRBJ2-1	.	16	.	TGTGCCAGCAGCAAAGCGGGGACAGGGGGCGGCAATGAGCAGTTCTTC	CASSKAGTGGGNEQFF
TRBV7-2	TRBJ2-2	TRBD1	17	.	TGTGCCAGCACCCCCTCGGTGGCAGGGGGCATCACCGGGGAGCTGTTTTTT	CASTPSVAGGITGELFF
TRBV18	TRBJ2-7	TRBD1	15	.	TGTGCCAGCTCAGCCTCCGGGACAGGAGCTTACGAGCAGTACTTC	CASSASGTGAYEQYF
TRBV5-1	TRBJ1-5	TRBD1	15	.	TGCGCCAGCAGCTCAGAGGGACAGCAGAATCAGCCCCAGCATTTT	CASSSEGQQNQPQHF
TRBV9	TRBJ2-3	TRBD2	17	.	TGTGCCAGCAGCGTAGTAGCTGGGACTAGCGGGAGAGATACGCAGTATTTT	CASSVVAGTSGRDTQYF
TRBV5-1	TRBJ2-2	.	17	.	TGCGCCAGCAGTGAGACACTCGGGGGCGCCGACACCGGGGAGCTGTTTTTT	CASSETLGGADTGELFF
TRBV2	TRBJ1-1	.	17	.	TGTGCCAGCAGTGAAAGGTCGAGGGGGGCGGGTTCCACTGAAGCTTTCTTT	CASSERSRGAGSTEAFF
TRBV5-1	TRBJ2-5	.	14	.	TGCGCCAGCAGCTACAGTGACCCAGAAGAGACCCAGTACTTC	CASSYSDPEETQYF
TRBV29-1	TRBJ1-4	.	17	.	TGCAGCGTTGAAGGAGCCGGGGCGGGCGCAACTAATGAAAAACTGTTTTTT	CSVEGAGAGATNEKLFF
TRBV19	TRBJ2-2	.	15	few	TGTGCCAGTAGTATTGCTGTAGGGAACACCGGGGAGCTGTTTTTT	CASSIAVGNTGELFF